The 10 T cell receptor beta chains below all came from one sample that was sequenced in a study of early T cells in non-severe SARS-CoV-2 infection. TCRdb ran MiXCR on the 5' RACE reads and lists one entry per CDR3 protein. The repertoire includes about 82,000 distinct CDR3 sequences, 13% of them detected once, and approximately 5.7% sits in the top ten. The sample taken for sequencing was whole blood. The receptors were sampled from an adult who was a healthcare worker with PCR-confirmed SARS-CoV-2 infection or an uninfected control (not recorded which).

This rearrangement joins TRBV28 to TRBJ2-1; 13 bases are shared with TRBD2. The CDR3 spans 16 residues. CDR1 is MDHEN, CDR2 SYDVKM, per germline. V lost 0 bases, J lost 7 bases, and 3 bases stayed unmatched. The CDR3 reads CASSLWTSGRRNEQFF. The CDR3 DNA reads TGTGCCAGCAGTTTATGGACTAGCGGGAGGAGAAATGAGCAGTTCTTC.

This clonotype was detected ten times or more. CDR3: CASSPQGAGSGYTF. The CDR3 DNA reads TGTGCCAGCTCACCACAGGGGGCAGGCTCTGGCTACACCTTC. This chain connects TRBV18 to TRBJ1-2, with TRBD1 identical over 7 bases. The CDR3 has 14 amino acids. CDR1 KGHSH and CDR2 LQKENI come from the germline V gene. The ends lost 1 base at V and 7 bases at J; junction bases unmatched: 6.

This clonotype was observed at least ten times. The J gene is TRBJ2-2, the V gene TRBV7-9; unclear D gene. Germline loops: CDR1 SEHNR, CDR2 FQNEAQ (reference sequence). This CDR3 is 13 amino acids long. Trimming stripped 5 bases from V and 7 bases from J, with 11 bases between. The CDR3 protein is CASSPYPGGELFF. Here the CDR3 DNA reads TGTGCCAGCAGCCCCTATCCCGGCGGGGAGCTGTTTTTT.

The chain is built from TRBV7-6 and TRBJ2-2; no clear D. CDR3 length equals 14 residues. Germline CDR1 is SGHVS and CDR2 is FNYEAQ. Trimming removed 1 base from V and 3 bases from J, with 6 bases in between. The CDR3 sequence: CASSLGADTGELFF. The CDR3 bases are TGTGCCAGCAGCTTAGGGGCGGACACCGGGGAGCTGTTTTTT. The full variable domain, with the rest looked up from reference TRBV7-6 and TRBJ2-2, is GAGVSQSPRYKVTKRGQDVALRCDPISGHVSLYWYRQALGQGPEFLTYFNYEAQQDKSGLPNDRFSAERPEGSISTLTIQRTEQRDSAMYRCASSLGADTGELFFGEGSRLTVL.

Here the CDR3 reads CASSPHAGDTQYF. The CDR3 DNA sequence: TGTGCCAGCAGCCCGCACGCGGGGGATACGCAGTATTTT. The chain links TRBV12-3 or TRBV12-4 to TRBJ2-3; D possibly corresponds to TRBD2 (6 bases). V was cut by 6 bases and J by 6 bases, with 13 bases left in between. CDR3 size: 13 residues.

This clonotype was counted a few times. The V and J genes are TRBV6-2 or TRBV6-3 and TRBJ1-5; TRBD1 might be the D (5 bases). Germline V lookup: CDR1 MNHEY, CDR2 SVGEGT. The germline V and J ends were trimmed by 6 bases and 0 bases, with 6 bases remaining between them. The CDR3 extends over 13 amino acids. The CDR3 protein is CASRDTSNQPQHF. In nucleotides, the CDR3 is TGTGCCAGCAGGGACACTAGCAATCAGCCCCAGCATTTT.

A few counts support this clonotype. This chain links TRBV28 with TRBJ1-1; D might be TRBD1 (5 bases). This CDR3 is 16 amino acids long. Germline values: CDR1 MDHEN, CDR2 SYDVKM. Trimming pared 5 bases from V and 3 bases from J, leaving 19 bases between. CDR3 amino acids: CASSPPGGPGDTEAFF. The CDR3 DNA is TGTGCCAGCAGTCCCCCCGGTGGCCCGGGGGACACTGAAGCTTTCTTT.

DNA for the CDR3: TGTGCCAGCAGCGCCAGGGCCGAATACAATGAGCAGTTCTTC. Translated, it gives CASSARAEYNEQFF. The rearrangement uses TRBV9 and TRBJ2-1, with D possibly matching TRBD1 (5 bases). V gave up 3 bases and J gave up 4 bases, with 11 bases separating them. This CDR3 spans 14 amino acids. Germline CDR1 SGDLS, CDR2 YYNGEE.

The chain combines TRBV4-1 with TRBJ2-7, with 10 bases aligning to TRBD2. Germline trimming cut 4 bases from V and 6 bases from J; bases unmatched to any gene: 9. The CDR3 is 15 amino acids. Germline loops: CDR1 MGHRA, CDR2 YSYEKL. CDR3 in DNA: TGCGCCAGCAGCCGAGCAAAAGCGGGGGGGTCCGAGCAGTACTTC. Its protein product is CASSRAKAGGSEQYF.

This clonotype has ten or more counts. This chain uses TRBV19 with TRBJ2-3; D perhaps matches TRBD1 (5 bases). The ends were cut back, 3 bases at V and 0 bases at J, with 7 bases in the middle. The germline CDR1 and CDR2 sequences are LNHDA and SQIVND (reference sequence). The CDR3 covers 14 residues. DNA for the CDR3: TGTGCCAGTAGTATTCAGGGTAGCACAGATACGCAGTATTTT. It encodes CASSIQGSTDTQYF.